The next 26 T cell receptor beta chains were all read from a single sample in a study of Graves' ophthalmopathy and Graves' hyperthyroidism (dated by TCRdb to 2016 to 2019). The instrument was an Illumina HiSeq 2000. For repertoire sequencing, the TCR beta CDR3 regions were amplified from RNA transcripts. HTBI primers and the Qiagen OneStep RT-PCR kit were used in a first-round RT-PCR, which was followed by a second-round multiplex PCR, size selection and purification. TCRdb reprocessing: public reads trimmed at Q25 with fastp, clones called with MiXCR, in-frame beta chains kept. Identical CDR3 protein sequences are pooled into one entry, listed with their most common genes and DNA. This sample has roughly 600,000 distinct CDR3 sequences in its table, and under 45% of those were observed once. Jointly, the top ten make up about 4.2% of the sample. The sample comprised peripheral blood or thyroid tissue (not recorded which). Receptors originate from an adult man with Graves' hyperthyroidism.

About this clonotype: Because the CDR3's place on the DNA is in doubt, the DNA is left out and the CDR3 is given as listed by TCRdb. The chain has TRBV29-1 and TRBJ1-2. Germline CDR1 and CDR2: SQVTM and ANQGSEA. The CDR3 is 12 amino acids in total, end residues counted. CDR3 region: CSVGGGSYGCTF.

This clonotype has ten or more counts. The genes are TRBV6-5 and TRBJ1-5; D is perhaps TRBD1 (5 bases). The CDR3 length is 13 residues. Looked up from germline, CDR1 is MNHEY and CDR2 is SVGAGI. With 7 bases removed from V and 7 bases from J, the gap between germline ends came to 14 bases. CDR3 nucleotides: TGTGCCAGCACCCGAGGGGCACGACAGCCCCAGCATTTT. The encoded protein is CASTRGARQPQHF.

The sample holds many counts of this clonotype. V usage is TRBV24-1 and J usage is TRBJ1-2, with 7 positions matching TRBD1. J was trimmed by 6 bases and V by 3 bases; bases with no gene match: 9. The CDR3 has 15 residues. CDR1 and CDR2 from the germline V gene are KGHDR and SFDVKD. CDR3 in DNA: TGTGCCACCAGTGATCGCCGGGACAGCAGGAATGGCTACACCTTC. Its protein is CATSDRRDSRNGYTF.

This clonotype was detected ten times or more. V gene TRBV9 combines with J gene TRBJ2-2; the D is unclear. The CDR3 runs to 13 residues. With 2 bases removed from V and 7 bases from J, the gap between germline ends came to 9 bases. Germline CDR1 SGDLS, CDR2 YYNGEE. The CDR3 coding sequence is TGTGCCAGCAGCGTCGAACCAAGCGGGGAGCTGTTTTTT. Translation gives CASSVEPSGELFF.

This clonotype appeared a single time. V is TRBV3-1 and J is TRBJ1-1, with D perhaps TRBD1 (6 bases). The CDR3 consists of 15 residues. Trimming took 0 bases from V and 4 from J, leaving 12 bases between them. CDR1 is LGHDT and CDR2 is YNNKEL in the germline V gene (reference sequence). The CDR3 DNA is TGTGCCAGCAGCCAAGAAGGGGGGTGGACCACTGAAGCTTTCTTT. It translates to CASSQEGGWTTEAFF.

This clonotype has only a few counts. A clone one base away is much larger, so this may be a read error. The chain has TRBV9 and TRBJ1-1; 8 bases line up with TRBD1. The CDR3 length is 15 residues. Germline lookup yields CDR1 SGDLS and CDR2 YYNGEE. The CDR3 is CASSSTGVGNTGAFF. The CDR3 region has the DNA TGTGCCAGCAGCTCGACAGGGGTTGGGAACACTGGAGCTTTCTTT.

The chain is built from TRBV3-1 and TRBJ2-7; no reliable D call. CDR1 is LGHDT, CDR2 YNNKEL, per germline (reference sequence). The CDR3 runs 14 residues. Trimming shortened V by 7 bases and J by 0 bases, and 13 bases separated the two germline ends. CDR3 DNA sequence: TGTGCCAGCACGCCATCGGACGGCTCCTACGAGCAGTACTTC. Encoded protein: CASTPSDGSYEQYF.

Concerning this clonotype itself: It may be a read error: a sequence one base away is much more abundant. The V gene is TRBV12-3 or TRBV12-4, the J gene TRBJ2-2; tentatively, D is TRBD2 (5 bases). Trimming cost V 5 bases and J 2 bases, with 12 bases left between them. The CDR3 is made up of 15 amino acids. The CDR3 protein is CASSPDGINTGELFF. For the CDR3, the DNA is TGTGCCAGCAGTCCGGACGGGATCAACACCGGGGAGCTGTTTTTT.

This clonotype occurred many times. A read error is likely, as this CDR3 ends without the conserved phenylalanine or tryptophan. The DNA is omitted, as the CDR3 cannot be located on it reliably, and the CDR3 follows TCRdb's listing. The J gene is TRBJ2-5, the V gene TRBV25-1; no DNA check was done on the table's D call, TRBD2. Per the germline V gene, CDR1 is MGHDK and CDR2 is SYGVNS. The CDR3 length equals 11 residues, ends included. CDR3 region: CASSTTGRLRI.

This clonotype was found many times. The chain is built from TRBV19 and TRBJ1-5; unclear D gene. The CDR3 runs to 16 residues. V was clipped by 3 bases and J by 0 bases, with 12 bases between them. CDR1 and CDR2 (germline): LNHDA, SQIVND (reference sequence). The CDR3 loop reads CASSILGSLSNQPQHF. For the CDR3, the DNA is TGTGCCAGTAGTATTCTGGGCAGCCTTAGCAATCAGCCCCAGCATTTT.

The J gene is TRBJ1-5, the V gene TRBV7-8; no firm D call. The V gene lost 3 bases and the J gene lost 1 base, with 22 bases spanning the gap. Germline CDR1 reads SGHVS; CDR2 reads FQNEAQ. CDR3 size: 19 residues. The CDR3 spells CASSLYGDSVWRSNQPQHF. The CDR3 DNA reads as TGTGCCAGCAGCTTGTACGGCGATTCCGTATGGAGGAGCAATCAGCCCCAGCATTTT. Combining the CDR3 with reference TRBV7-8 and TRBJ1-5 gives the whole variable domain GAGVSQSPRYKVAKRGQDVALRCDPISGHVSLFWYQQALGQGPEFLTYFQNEAQLDKSGLPSDRFFAERPEGSVSTLKIQRTQQEDSAVYLCASSLYGDSVWRSNQPQHFGDGTRLSIL.

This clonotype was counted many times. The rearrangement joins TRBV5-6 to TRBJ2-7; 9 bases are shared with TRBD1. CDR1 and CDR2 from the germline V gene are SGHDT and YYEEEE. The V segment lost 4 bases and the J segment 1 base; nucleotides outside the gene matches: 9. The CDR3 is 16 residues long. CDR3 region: CASSLIGQGSSYEQYF. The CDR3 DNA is TGTGCCAGCAGCCTTATTGGACAGGGGTCATCCTACGAGCAGTACTTC. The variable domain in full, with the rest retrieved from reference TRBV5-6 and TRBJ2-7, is DAGVTQSPTHLIKTRGQQVTLRCSPKSGHDTVSWYQQALGQGPQFIFQYYEEEERQRGNFPDRFSGHQFPNYSSELNVNALLLGDSALYLCASSLIGQGSSYEQYFGPGTRLTVT.

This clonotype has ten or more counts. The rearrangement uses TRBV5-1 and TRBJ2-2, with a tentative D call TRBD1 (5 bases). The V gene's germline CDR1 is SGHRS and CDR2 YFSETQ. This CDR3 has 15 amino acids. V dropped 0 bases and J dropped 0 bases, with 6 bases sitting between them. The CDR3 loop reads CASSLGQSNTGELFF. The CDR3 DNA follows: TGCGCCAGCAGCTTGGGACAGTCGAACACCGGGGAGCTGTTTTTT.

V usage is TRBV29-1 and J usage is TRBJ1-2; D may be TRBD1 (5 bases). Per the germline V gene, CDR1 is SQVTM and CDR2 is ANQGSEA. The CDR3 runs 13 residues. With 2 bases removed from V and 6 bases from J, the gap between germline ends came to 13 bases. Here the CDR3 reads CSVETGARDGYTF. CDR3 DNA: TGCAGCGTTGAAACTGGGGCGAGGGATGGCTACACCTTC.

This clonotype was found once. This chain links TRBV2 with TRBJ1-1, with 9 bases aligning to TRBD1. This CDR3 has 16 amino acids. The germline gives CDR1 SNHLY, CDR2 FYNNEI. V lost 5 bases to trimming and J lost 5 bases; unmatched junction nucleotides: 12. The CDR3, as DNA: TGTGCCAGCAGTCCCAGCCCAACGGGACAGGGTACTGAAGCTTTCTTT. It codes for CASSPSPTGQGTEAFF. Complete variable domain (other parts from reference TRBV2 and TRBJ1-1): EPEVTQTPSHQVTQMGQEVILRCVPISNHLYFYWYRQILGQKVEFLVSFYNNEISEKSEIFDDQFSVERPDGSNFTLKIRSTKLEDSAMYFCASSPSPTGQGTEAFFGQGTRLTVV.

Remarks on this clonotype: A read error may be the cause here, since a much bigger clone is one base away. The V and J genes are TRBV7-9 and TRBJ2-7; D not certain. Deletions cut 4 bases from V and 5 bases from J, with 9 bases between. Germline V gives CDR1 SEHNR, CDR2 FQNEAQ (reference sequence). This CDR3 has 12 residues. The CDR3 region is CASSSLLDEQYF. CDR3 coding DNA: TGTGCCAGCAGCTCTCTCCTAGACGAGCAGTACTTC.

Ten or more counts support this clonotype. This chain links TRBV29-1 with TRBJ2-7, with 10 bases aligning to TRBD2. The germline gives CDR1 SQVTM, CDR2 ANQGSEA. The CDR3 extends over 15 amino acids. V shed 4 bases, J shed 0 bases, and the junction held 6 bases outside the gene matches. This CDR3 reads CSVGGPSGSSYEQYF. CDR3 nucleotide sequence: TGCAGCGTTGGGGGACCTAGCGGGAGCTCCTACGAGCAGTACTTC.

The CDR3 is CASSESVAITEAFF. The CDR3 DNA reads as TGCGCCAGCAGTGAGTCAGTTGCGATCACTGAAGCTTTCTTT. The V call is TRBV10-1, the J call TRBJ1-1; D is ambiguous. CDR1 is WNHNN, CDR2 SYGVQD, per germline (reference sequence). V was clipped by 0 bases and J by 4 bases, with 9 bases between them. The CDR3 has 14 residues.

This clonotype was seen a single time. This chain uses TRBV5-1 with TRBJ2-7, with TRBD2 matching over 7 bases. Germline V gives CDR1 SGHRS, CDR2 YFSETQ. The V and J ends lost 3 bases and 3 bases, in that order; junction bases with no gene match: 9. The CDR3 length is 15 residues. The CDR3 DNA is TGCGCCAGCAGCTCCGGGGCTAGCGGATTCTACGAGCAGTACTTC. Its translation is CASSSGASGFYEQYF.

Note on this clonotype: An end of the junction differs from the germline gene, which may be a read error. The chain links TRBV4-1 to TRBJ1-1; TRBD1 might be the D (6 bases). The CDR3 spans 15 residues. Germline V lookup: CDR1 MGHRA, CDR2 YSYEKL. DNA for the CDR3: TGCGCCAGCAGCCATCGTTCTACAGGGCGAACTGAAGCTTGCTTT. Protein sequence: CASSHRSTGRTEACF.

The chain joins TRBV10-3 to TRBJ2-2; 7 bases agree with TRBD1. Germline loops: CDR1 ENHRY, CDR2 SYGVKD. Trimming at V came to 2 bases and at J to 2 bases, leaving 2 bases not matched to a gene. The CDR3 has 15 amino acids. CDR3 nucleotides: TGTGCCATCAGTGAGGGACAGGACAACACCGGGGAGCTGTTTTTT. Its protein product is CAISEGQDNTGELFF.

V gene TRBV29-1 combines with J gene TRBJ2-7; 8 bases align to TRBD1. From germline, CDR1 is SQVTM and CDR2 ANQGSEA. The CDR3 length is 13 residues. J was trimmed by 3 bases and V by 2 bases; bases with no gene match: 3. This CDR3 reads CSVELGTGYEQYF. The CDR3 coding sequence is TGCAGCGTTGAACTAGGGACAGGCTACGAGCAGTACTTC.

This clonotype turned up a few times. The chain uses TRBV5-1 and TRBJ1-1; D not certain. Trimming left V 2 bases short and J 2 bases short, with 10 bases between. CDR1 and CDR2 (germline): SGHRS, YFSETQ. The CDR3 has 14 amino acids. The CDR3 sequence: CASSFLRVNTEAFF. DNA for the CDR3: TGCGCCAGCAGCTTTCTTCGGGTTAACACTGAAGCTTTCTTT. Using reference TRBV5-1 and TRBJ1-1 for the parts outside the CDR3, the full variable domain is KAGVTQTPRYLIKTRGQQVTLSCSPISGHRSVSWYQQTPGQGLQFLFEYFSETQRNKGNFPGRFSGRQFSNSRSEMNVSTLELGDSALYLCASSFLRVNTEAFFGQGTRLTVV.

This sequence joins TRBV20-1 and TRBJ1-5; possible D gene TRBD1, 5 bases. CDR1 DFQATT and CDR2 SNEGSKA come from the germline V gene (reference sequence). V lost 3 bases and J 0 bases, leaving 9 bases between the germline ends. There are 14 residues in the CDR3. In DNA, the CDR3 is TGCAGTGCTAGCGGGACTCATAGCAATCAGCCCCAGCATTTT. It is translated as CSASGTHSNQPQHF.

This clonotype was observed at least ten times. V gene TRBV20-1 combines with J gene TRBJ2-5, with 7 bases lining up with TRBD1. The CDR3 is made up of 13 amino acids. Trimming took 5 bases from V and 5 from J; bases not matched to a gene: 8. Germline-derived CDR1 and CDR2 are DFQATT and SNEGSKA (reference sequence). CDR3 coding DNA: TGCAGTGCTCCAAGACAGGGAATGGAGACCCAGTACTTC. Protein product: CSAPRQGMETQYF.

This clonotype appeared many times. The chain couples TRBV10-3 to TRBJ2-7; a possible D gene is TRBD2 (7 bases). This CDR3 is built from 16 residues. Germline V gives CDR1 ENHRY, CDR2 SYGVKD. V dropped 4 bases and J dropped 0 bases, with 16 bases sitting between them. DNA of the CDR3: TGTGCCATCAGTGGGGGGGGCGAATTTAGCTCCTACGAGCAGTACTTC. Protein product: CAISGGGEFSSYEQYF.